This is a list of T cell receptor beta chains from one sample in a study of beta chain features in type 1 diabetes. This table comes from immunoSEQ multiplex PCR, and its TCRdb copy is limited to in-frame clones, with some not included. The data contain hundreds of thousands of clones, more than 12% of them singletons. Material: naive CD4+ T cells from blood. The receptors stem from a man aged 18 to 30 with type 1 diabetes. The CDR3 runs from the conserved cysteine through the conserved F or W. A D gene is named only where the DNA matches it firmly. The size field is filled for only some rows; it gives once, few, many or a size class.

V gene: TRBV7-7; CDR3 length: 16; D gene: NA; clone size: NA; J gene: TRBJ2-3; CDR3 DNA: TGTGCTAGCAGCTTCGGCGGGCCCGCTAGCACAGATACGCAGTATTTT; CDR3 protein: CASSFGGPASTDTQYF
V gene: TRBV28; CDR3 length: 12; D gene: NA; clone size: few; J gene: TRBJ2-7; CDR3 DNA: TGTGCCAGCAGGAAGGGGCCCTACGAGCAGTACTTC; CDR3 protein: CASRKGPYEQYF
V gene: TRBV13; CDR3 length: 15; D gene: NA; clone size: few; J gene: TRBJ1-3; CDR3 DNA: TGTGCCAGCAGCTTGGCGCGGGGCCCTGGAAACACCATATATTTT; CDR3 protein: CASSLARGPGNTIYF
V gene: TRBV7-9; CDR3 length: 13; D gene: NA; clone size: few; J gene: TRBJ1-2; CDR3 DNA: TGTGCCAGCAGCTTGGACTGGGCCGTTGGCTACACCTTC; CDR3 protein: CASSLDWAVGYTF
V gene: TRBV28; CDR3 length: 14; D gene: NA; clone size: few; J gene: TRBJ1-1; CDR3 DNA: TGTGCCAGCAGATCGGGACGGTTGAACACTGAAGCTTTCTTT; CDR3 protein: CASRSGRLNTEAFF
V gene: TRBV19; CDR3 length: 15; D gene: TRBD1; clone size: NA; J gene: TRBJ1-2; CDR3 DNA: TGTGCCAGTAGTGTTCGACAGGGAGGTAACTATGGCTACACCTTC; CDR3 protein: CASSVRQGGNYGYTF
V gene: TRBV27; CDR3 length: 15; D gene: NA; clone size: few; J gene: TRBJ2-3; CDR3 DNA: TGTGCCAGCAGTATTTGGACAGACAGCACAGATACGCAGTATTTT; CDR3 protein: CASSIWTDSTDTQYF
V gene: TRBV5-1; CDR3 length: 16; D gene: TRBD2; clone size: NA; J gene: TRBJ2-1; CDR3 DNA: TGCGCCAGCGCCCCGGCCCAGCGGGAGAACTACAATGAGCAGTTCTTC; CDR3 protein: CASAPAQRENYNEQFF
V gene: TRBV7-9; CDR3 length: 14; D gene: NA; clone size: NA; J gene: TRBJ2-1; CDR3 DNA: TGTGCCAGCAGCTTAGTAGGGGACAACCATGAGCAGTTCTTC; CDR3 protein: CASSLVGDNHEQFF
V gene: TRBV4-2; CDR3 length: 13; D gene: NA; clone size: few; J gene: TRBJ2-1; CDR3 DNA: TGTGCCAGCAGCCAAGGACAGTACAATGAGCAGTTCTTC; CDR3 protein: CASSQGQYNEQFF
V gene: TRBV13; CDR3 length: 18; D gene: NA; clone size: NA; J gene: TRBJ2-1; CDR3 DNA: TGTGCCAGCAGCTTAGTAGGCCGATGGGACTCCAGGGGCAATGAGCAGTTCTTC; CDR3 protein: CASSLVGRWDSRGNEQFF
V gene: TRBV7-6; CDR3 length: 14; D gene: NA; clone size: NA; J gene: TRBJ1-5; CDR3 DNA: TGTGCCAGCAGCTTTGGCGTGGGCAATCAGCCCCAGCATTTT; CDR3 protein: CASSFGVGNQPQHF
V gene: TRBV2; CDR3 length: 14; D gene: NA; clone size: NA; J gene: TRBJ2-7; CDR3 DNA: TGTGCCAGCAGCTTCGGTGGCAGCTTCTACGAGCAGTACTTC; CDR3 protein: CASSFGGSFYEQYF
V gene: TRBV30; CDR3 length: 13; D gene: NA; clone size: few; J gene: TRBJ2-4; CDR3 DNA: TGTGCCTGGAGCCGAAATCCCCGTACCATTCAGTACTTC; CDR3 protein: CAWSRNPRTIQYF
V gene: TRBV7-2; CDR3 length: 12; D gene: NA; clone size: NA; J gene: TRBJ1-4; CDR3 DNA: TGTGCCAGCAGCTTAAGGCCGGGGAAACTGTTTTTT; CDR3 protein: CASSLRPGKLFF
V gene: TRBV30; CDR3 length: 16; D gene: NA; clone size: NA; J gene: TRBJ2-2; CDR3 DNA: TGTGCCTGGAGTGCATTTGCGGCCCCGAACACCGGGGAGCTGTTTTTT; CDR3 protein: CAWSAFAAPNTGELFF